This TCR beta chain was obtained from a study of cytomegalovirus exposure and HLA in healthy donors. The CDR3 length is 15 residues. The germline V gene encodes CDR1 SGHNT and CDR2 YENEEA. The junction had 12 bases not matched to a gene; V was cut back by 5 bases and J by 7 bases. This clone was seen once. No antigen is known for it. Study-level results: Some public TCRs appeared in many individuals, while most sequences were rare.

This PCR relied on a set of 60 Vbeta primers and 13 Jbeta primers. The table came from immunoSEQ multiplex PCR; TCRdb's copy has only in-frame clones and leaves some out. The table includes some 150,000 clones, roughly 79% detected once. Sequenced: PBMCs. The receptor was derived from a man in his forties in good health and CMV-seropositive. The chain uses TRBV11-3 and TRBJ2-7, with TRBD2 matching over 9 bases. CDR3 in amino acids: CASSPRRGRALEQYF. The CDR3 DNA reads as TGTGCCAGCAGCCCCCGTCGCGGGAGGGCCCTTGAGCAGTACTTC.